What follows are 10 T cell receptor beta chains derived from one specimen sequenced in a study of identical twins. MiXCR was run by TCRdb on the 5' RACE reads, yielding one entry per CDR3 protein. The table includes around 240,000 distinct CDR3 sequences, about 7% detected once. Another study also made use of these data, one on yellow fever vaccine responses in identical twins.

The sequencing sample was made of memory (CD45RO+) T cells sorted from blood. The receptors come from a young woman in good health.

This chain connects TRBV10-3 to TRBJ2-2; TRBD2 matches 7 bases. CDR1 is ENHRY and CDR2 is SYGVKD in the germline V gene. CDR3 length: 10 residues. The junction had 3 bases not matched to a gene; V was cut back by 11 bases and J by 9 bases. CDR3 DNA sequence: TGTGCCGGGGGGGATCGGGAGCTGTTTTTT. Its protein product is CAGGDRELFF.

The gene calls are TRBV7-3 and TRBJ2-1, with D unclear. Trimming shortened V by 4 bases and J by 4 bases, and 14 bases separated the two germline ends. This CDR3 is built from 15 residues. Germline CDR1 reads SGHTA; CDR2 reads FQGTGA. This chain's CDR3 is CASSSIGGSYNEQFF. The CDR3 DNA is TGTGCCAGCAGCTCTATCGGTGGGTCGTACAATGAGCAGTTCTTC.

The chain combines TRBV7-8 with TRBJ2-7; D tentatively fits TRBD1 or TRBD2 (6 bases each). This CDR3 is built from 15 residues. Germline CDR1 is SGHVS and CDR2 is FQNEAQ. Trimming stripped 5 bases from V and 1 base from J, with 15 bases between. CDR3 in DNA: TGTGCCAGCAGCCCGCGGGACACCTATTCCTACGAGCAGTACTTC. It codes for CASSPRDTYSYEQYF.

The rearrangement uses TRBV2 and TRBJ2-7; TRBD1 aligns across 7 bases. V lost 11 bases, J lost 4 bases, and 8 bases stayed unmatched. The germline V gene encodes CDR1 SNHLY and CDR2 FYNNEI. The CDR3 is 12 residues long. The CDR3 region is CASQGVEYEQYF. In DNA, the CDR3 is TGTGCCTCTCAGGGGGTGGAGTACGAGCAGTACTTC.

This clonotype was recorded at least ten times. The V gene is TRBV21-1, the J gene TRBJ2-1; TRBD1, as called in the table, went unchecked against the DNA. TRBV21-1 is tagged as a pseudogene. The CDR3 extends over 18 amino acids. Here the CDR3 DNA reads TGTGCCAGCAGCAAAGTGGGCCCCACAGGGGTGGGATCCGATGAGCAGTTCTTC. It translates to CASSKVGPTGVGSDEQFF.

This sequence joins TRBV5-5 and TRBJ1-1; D uncertain. Trimming took off 3 bases at V and 6 bases at J, with 12 bases between the two ends. Germline CDR1 and CDR2: SGHKS and YYEKEE (reference sequence). CDR3 length: 13 residues. CDR3 sequence (DNA): TGTGCCAGCAGCTCCTGGACGGGCCCTGAAGCTTTCTTT. This gives the protein CASSSWTGPEAFF.

This clonotype was recorded at least ten times. The V and J genes are TRBV2 and TRBJ2-2, with unresolved D. Deletions cut 6 bases from V and 7 bases from J, with 6 bases between. The germline CDR1 and CDR2 sequences are SNHLY and FYNNEI. The CDR3 loop spans 11 amino acids. CDR3 loop: CASRGSGELFF. CDR3 nucleotide sequence: TGTGCCAGCAGGGGCAGCGGGGAGCTGTTTTTT.

This sequence joins TRBV12-3 or TRBV12-4 and TRBJ2-3; possible D gene TRBD2, 7 bases. Trimming stripped 2 bases from V and 1 base from J, with 13 bases between. CDR3 length equals 16 residues. CDR3 nucleotide sequence: TGTGCCAGCAGTTTATCGGGGGGCCGGGGCACAGATACGCAGTATTTT. This codes for CASSLSGGRGTDTQYF.

Many counts were recorded for this clonotype. This chain uses TRBV7-8 with TRBJ2-4; D gene unclear. Germline V gene lookup returns CDR1 SGHVS and CDR2 FQNEAQ. CDR3 length: 15 amino acids. V lost 3 bases and J lost 0, with 9 bases in between. The CDR3 nucleotides are TGTGCCAGCAGCTTTGGCGTTCTAGCCAAAAACATTCAGTACTTC. This codes for CASSFGVLAKNIQYF.

This clonotype was observed a few times. The chain carries TRBV20-1 and TRBJ2-7, with unresolved D. The V end was cut by 3 bases, the J end by 2 bases, with 11 bases between. CDR3 length: 13 residues. Per the germline V gene, CDR1 is DFQATT and CDR2 is SNEGSKA (reference sequence). CDR3 in DNA: TGCAGTGCTAGCTCCGGTCCGGCCTACGAGCAGTACTTC. Protein product: CSASSGPAYEQYF.